These 2 T cell receptor beta chains share one sample of origin, sequenced in a study of shared clonotypes between healthy human individuals. Clones were read by immunoSEQ multiplex PCR, and TCRdb kept only the in-frame ones, dropping some. The profile shows nearly 1 million clones, approximately 80% of them singletons. Sequencing input: memory CD4+ T cells sorted from blood. Noted subset: CD45RA-negative fraction. The origin of the receptors is a young man in good health.

V usage is TRBV19 and J usage is TRBJ1-2, with D possibly matching TRBD1 (5 bases). The ends were cut back, 8 bases at V and 0 bases at J, with 16 bases in the middle. This CDR3 has 15 residues. Per germline, CDR1 LNHDA and CDR2 SQIVND (reference sequence). CDR3 loop: CASGGTDNPNYGYTF. The CDR3 DNA reads TGTGCCAGTGGAGGGACGGACAATCCTAACTATGGCTACACCTTC.

V is TRBV5-1 and J is TRBJ1-6; TRBD1 matches at 7 bases. This CDR3 is 14 amino acids long. Germline V gene data show CDR1 as SGHRS and CDR2 as YFSETQ. Unmatched junction bases numbered 7, after V lost 3 bases and J lost 10 bases. The CDR3: CASSYTGEDSPLHF. The CDR3 DNA reads TGCGCCAGCAGCTATACAGGGGAGGACTCACCCCTCCACTTT.